What follows are 6 T cell receptor beta chains derived from one specimen sequenced in a study of T cell changes during pregnancy in multiple sclerosis. Method: immunoSEQ multiplex PCR; TCRdb's copy keeps in-frame clones and lacks some. This sample has roughly 70,000 clones, with approximately 92% found just once. Specimen: peripheral blood, collected in the third trimester of pregnancy. The source of these receptors is a female donor in good health, enrolled as a control in a pregnancy study.

The rearrangement uses TRBV4-3 and TRBJ1-2; 7 bases are shared with TRBD1. V trimming: 2 bases; J trimming: 6 bases; junction bases outside the gene matches: 6. CDR3 size: 14 residues. Germline loops: CDR1 LGHNA, CDR2 YSLEER. Here the CDR3 reads CASSQTITGDGYTF. CDR3 nucleotides: TGCGCCAGCAGCCAAACTATAACAGGGGATGGCTACACCTTC.

The gene calls are TRBV7-8 and TRBJ2-1; 10 nucleotides agree with TRBD2. The junction had 7 bases not matched to a gene; V was cut back by 2 bases and J by 9 bases. The CDR3 is 15 amino acids. Germline lookup yields CDR1 SGHVS and CDR2 FQNEAQ. The CDR3 DNA reads as TGTGCCAGCAGCTTACAGGGACTAGCGAATGGTGAGCAGTTCTTC. It encodes CASSLQGLANGEQFF.

The chain couples TRBV27 to TRBJ2-3, with D tentatively TRBD2 (6 bases). CDR1 and CDR2 (germline): MNHEY, SMNVEV (reference sequence). The CDR3 has 17 amino acids. Trimming shortened V by 3 bases and J by 4 bases, and 20 bases separated the two germline ends. The CDR3 coding sequence is TGTGCCAGCAGTTTTGGTCTAGCCGGGAGTTTTGCAGATACGCAGTATTTT. This encodes CASSFGLAGSFADTQYF.

The chain combines TRBV9 with TRBJ2-7, with 10 bases that match TRBD2. The CDR3 is 21 amino acids. With 0 bases clipped from V and 2 bases from J, the junction kept 20 bases outside the gene matches. CDR1 SGDLS and CDR2 YYNGEE come from the germline V gene. In DNA form, the CDR3 reads TGTGCCAGCAGCGTAGCGGATGGAGGTCTTCGGGGGCTAGCGGGAGCCTACGAGCAGTACTTC. Translated: CASSVADGGLRGLAGAYEQYF.

The chain uses TRBV19 and TRBJ1-1; 8 bases match TRBD1. This CDR3 has 17 residues. V lost 4 bases and J lost 1; bases outside the gene matches: 11. CDR1 LNHDA and CDR2 SQIVND come from the germline V gene (reference sequence). CDR3 protein: CASSTDRGTRRNTEAFF. The CDR3 coding sequence is TGTGCCAGTAGTACAGACAGGGGAACCAGGCGGAACACTGAAGCTTTCTTT.

The sample holds one count of this clone. The chain joins TRBV2 to TRBJ2-7, with 7 positions matching TRBD1. The ends lost 6 bases at V and 0 bases at J; junction bases unmatched: 5. Germline loops: CDR1 SNHLY, CDR2 FYNNEI. The CDR3 loop spans 14 amino acids. CDR3 coding DNA: TGTGCCAGCAGAAGAGGACAGGCCTCCTACGAGCAGTACTTC. It specifies CASRRGQASYEQYF.